These 17 T cell receptor beta chains were sequenced from one sample in a study of blood T cells in healthy people across ages (dated by TCRdb to about 2015). Receptor amplification or capture employed 5' RACE. The data were produced on an Illumina HiSeq 2500. A second PCR of about 7 to 12 cycles was run with a J-beta primer mix and a sample-barcoded 5' primer. The raw public data were reprocessed by TCRdb itself: fastp quality trimming at Q25, MiXCR clonotype calling, in-frame beta chains only. Each entry merges the rows of one CDR3 protein and shows their most common DNA and genes. Present in this sample are just under 900,000 distinct CDR3 sequences, about 28% of which were seen just once. Together, the top ten hold 15% to 20% of the sample. The sample comprised blood. Receptor source: a woman over 75 in good health.

This clonotype appeared a few times. The gene calls are TRBV2 and TRBJ1-2; TRBD1 is a possible D gene (6 bases). Trimming stripped 4 bases from V and 8 bases from J, with 14 bases between. This CDR3 is built from 13 residues. Germline V lookup: CDR1 SNHLY, CDR2 FYNNEI. Written as DNA, the CDR3 is TGTGCCAGCAGTGGGACAGCTATGGGGGGCTACACCTTC. Amino acid sequence: CASSGTAMGGYTF.

The sample holds a few counts of this clonotype. The chain combines TRBV11-2 with TRBJ1-6; D gene unclear. This CDR3 is built from 14 residues. Trimming took 3 bases from V and 5 from J, leaving 8 bases between them. CDR1 SGHAT and CDR2 FQNNGV come from the germline V gene. The CDR3 sequence is CASSLMGNNSPLHF. The CDR3 coding sequence is TGTGCCAGCAGCTTGATGGGGAATAATTCACCCCTCCACTTT.

This clonotype has at least ten counts. The chain carries TRBV20-1 and TRBJ1-6; tentatively, D is TRBD1 (5 bases). V was cut by 6 bases and J by 3 bases, with 12 bases left in between. Germline lookup yields CDR1 DFQATT and CDR2 SNEGSKA (reference sequence). CDR3 length: 14 residues. CDR3 region: CSAQGPNYNSPLHF. CDR3 bases: TGCAGTGCCCAGGGACCGAACTATAATTCACCCCTCCACTTT.

This clonotype was counted ten times or more. The gene calls are TRBV10-3 and TRBJ1-2, with D unresolved. The ends were cut back, 4 bases at V and 5 bases at J, with 8 bases in the middle. The germline gives CDR1 ENHRY, CDR2 SYGVKD. CDR3 size: 12 residues. This chain's CDR3 is CAISGNEYGYTF. CDR3 DNA: TGTGCCATCAGTGGGAACGAGTATGGCTACACCTTC.

With regard to this clonotype: It may be a read error: a sequence one base away is much more abundant. This sequence joins TRBV27 and TRBJ1-4; D is uncertain. CDR3 length equals 15 residues. Per the germline V gene, CDR1 is MNHEY and CDR2 is SMNVEV (reference sequence). Deletions cut 5 bases from V and 5 bases from J, with 15 bases between. The CDR3 spells CASSPHSTRNEKLFF. As DNA, the CDR3 is TGTGCCAGCAGTCCACACAGCACCCGAAATGAAAAACTGTTTTTT.

Of note for this clonotype: A single base separates this from a much larger clone, so it may be a read error. The gene calls are TRBV6-2 or TRBV6-3 and TRBJ2-7; TRBD1 or TRBD2 may be the D gene (5 bases each). The V end was cut by 0 bases, the J end by 7 bases, with 22 bases between. Germline V gene lookup returns CDR1 MNHEY and CDR2 SVGEGT. The CDR3 consists of 17 residues. CDR3 amino acids: CASSYSWTSIEGNEQYF. The CDR3 DNA reads as TGTGCCAGCAGTTACTCATGGACCTCAATTGAGGGGAATGAGCAGTACTTC.

This clonotype was seen only a few times. The rearrangement uses TRBV10-1 and TRBJ2-3; D is uncertain. The CDR3 length is 16 residues. Per germline, CDR1 WNHNN and CDR2 SYGVQD (reference sequence). Trimming pared 2 bases from V and 2 bases from J, leaving 14 bases between. CDR3 residues: CASSEGRRFTTDTQYF. In nucleotides, the CDR3 is TGCGCCAGCAGTGAGGGCAGGCGTTTCACCACAGATACGCAGTATTTT.

This clonotype has ten or more counts. The chain recombines TRBV11-3 with TRBJ2-5, with TRBD1 matching over 9 bases. This CDR3 spans 14 amino acids. CDR1 and CDR2 (germline): SGHNT, YENEEA. V shed 8 bases, J shed 2 bases, and the junction held 6 bases outside the gene matches. This CDR3 is CASARDRAQETQYF. The CDR3 region has the DNA TGTGCCAGCGCCCGGGACAGGGCACAAGAGACCCAGTACTTC.

Concerning this clonotype: A much larger clone lies one base from this, so it may be a read error. The chain couples TRBV7-2 to TRBJ2-5, with D perhaps matching TRBD2 (7 bases). V lost 4 bases, J lost 2 bases, and 17 bases lay in between. In germline, CDR1 is SGHTA, CDR2 FQGNSA. The CDR3 has 16 amino acids. CDR3 in amino acids: CASSSLGGQGQETQYF. CDR3 in DNA: TGTGCCAGCAGCTCCTTGGGGGGGCAGGGGCAAGAGACCCAGTACTTC.

Only a few counts were recorded for this clonotype. The chain recombines TRBV5-1 with TRBJ1-1; D unclear. Germline assignment: CDR1 SGHRS and CDR2 YFSETQ. The CDR3 consists of 14 residues. Trimming left V 0 bases short and J 4 bases short, with 10 bases between. The DNA of the CDR3 is TGCGCCAGCAGCTTGGAACAGTTTCGCACTGAAGCTTTCTTT. This codes for CASSLEQFRTEAFF.

The rearrangement uses TRBV12-3 or TRBV12-4 and TRBJ2-3; D is unresolved. CDR3 size: 15 residues. With 1 base removed from V and 11 bases from J, the gap between germline ends came to 19 bases. The CDR3 sequence is CASSLDPVSTDVQYF. CDR3 nucleotide sequence: TGTGCCAGCAGTTTAGACCCAGTGAGCACAGATGTGCAGTATTTT.

This clonotype was counted ten times or more. The chain uses TRBV10-2 and TRBJ2-3; tentatively, D is TRBD2 (5 bases). Looked up from germline, CDR1 is WSHSY and CDR2 is SAAADI. CDR3 length: 16 amino acids. Trimming left V 0 bases short and J 5 bases short, with 15 bases between. The CDR3 loop reads CASSESMGSTRDTQYF. Here the CDR3 DNA reads TGCGCCAGCAGTGAGTCGATGGGGAGCACACGAGATACGCAGTATTTT.

This clonotype was picked up many times. The chain recombines TRBV5-1 with TRBJ2-7; possible D gene TRBD2, 5 bases. Germline-derived CDR1 and CDR2 are SGHRS and YFSETQ. Trimming removed 2 bases at V and 6 bases at J, with 12 bases between. The length of the CDR3 is 13 residues. CDR3 in amino acids: CASSLLVGGEQYF. The CDR3 DNA sequence: TGCGCCAGCAGCTTACTTGTCGGAGGCGAGCAGTACTTC.

This clonotype occurred many times. The rearrangement uses TRBV20-1 and TRBJ2-7, with 9 bases fitting TRBD2. The germline V gene encodes CDR1 DFQATT and CDR2 SNEGSKA (reference sequence). V lost 1 base to trimming and J lost 1 base; unmatched junction nucleotides: 5. CDR3 length: 15 residues. CDR3 residues: CSARVRLAGSYEQYF. CDR3 bases: TGCAGTGCTAGAGTACGGCTAGCGGGGTCCTACGAGCAGTACTTC.

About this clonotype: Given a much more abundant clone one base away, this may be a read error. J is TRBJ2-1 and V is TRBV4-3; D unclear. Germline loops: CDR1 LGHNA, CDR2 YSLEER. CDR3 length equals 15 residues. The CDR3 here is CVSSQEASSYNEQFF. CDR3 nucleotide sequence: TGCGTCAGCAGCCAAGAGGCAAGCTCCTACAATGAGCAGTTCTTC.

This clonotype has ten or more counts. The chain is built from TRBV5-1 and TRBJ2-6; TRBD1 aligns across 8 bases. Germline V gene lookup returns CDR1 SGHRS and CDR2 YFSETQ. The V and J ends lost 5 bases and 0 bases, in that order; junction bases with no gene match: 4. The CDR3 contains 16 residues. CDR3 DNA sequence: TGCGCCAGCAGGACCGGACAGGGCTCTGGGGCCAACGTCCTGACTTTC. This sequence encodes CASRTGQGSGANVLTF. The full variable domain, with the rest looked up from reference TRBV5-1 and TRBJ2-6, is KAGVTQTPRYLIKTRGQQVTLSCSPISGHRSVSWYQQTPGQGLQFLFEYFSETQRNKGNFPGRFSGRQFSNSRSEMNVSTLELGDSALYLCASRTGQGSGANVLTFGAGSRLTVL.

A note on this clonotype: The junction shows a germline mismatch at one end, possibly a read error. V and J are TRBV7-2 and TRBJ2-1; TRBD1 matches at 9 bases. Germline-derived CDR1 and CDR2 are SGHTA and FQGNSA. The CDR3 runs 14 residues. CDR3 in amino acids: CASSLDRGMNERFF. The CDR3 region has the DNA TGTGCCAGCAGCTTGGACAGGGGTATGAATGAGCGGTTCTTC. Full variable domain (remainder filled in from reference TRBV7-2 and TRBJ2-1): GAGVSQSPSNKVTEKGKDVELRCDPISGHTALYWYRQSLGQGLEFLIYFQGNSAPDKSGLPSDRFSAERTGGSVSTLTIQRTQQEDSAVYLCASSLDRGMNERFFGPGTRLTVL.